The rows below give T cell receptor beta chains drawn from one sample of a study of T-cell memory formation after mild COVID-19. TCRdb ran MiXCR on the 5' RACE reads and lists one entry per CDR3 protein. The sample includes over 95,000 distinct CDR3 sequences, 22% seen only once; the top ten take around 40%. Sequenced: PBMCs or a T cell subset sorted from them (not recorded which). The receptors derive from a man between 18 and 29 years old who had mild COVID-19 (a few samples of this study predate the infection). Cell type and time point are not known. Both conserved end residues are part of each CDR3. The D gene is left open where the match is weak. Expanded clones get a size class; other rows say once, few or many, or leave the size out.

length	V	J	size	D	CDR3	DNA
16	TRBV11-2	TRBJ2-7	NA	TRBD1	CASSQNRGLTAYEQYF	TGTGCCAGCAGTCAAAACAGGGGGCTAACAGCCTACGAGCAGTACTTC
15	TRBV18	TRBJ2-3	NA	NA	CASSRPDRDGDTQYF	TGTGCCAGCTCTCGGCCCGACAGAGACGGGGATACGCAGTATTTT
14	TRBV28	TRBJ1-3	few	NA	CASTPGDPGNTIYF	TGTGCCAGCACACCCGGGGACCCTGGAAACACCATATATTTT
15	TRBV10-2	TRBJ2-1	NA	TRBD2	CASTTGTSGTNEQFF	TGCGCCAGCACGACCGGGACTAGCGGGACGAATGAGCAGTTCTTC
14	TRBV24-1	TRBJ2-5	few	NA	CATSAEGYGGTQYF	TGTGCCACCAGTGCTGAGGGGTATGGCGGGACCCAGTACTTC
14	TRBV27	TRBJ1-2	NA	NA	CASSLSGLNYGYTF	TGTGCCAGCAGTTTATCGGGACTCAACTATGGCTACACCTTC
13	TRBV29-1	TRBJ2-1	NA	NA	CSATGTDYNEQFF	TGCAGCGCTACAGGGACCGACTACAATGAGCAGTTCTTC
15	TRBV10-3	TRBJ2-1	NA	NA	CAISGWGEVDNEQFF	TGTGCCATCAGTGGGTGGGGGGAGGTGGACAATGAGCAGTTCTTC
15	TRBV20-1	TRBJ2-5	NA	TRBD2	CSAPTSGPTRVGQYF	TGCAGTGCTCCGACTAGCGGCCCCACCCGGGTGGGCCAGTACTTC
15	TRBV12-5	TRBJ2-1	NA	TRBD1	CASGPGPGQHNEQFF	TGTGCTAGTGGTCCGGGGCCGGGACAGCACAATGAGCAGTTCTTC
15	TRBV12-3/TRBV12-4	TRBJ2-5	few	TRBD1	CASSQGQGVSETQYF	TGTGCCAGCAGCCAAGGACAGGGAGTATCGGAGACCCAGTACTTC
15	TRBV28	TRBJ2-3	NA	NA	CASSLMETPTDTQYF	TGTGCCAGCAGTTTAATGGAGACTCCCACAGATACGCAGTATTTT
16	TRBV5-6	TRBJ2-1	NA	TRBD1	CASSEPGTGDENEQFF	TGTGCCAGCAGCGAACCCGGGACAGGAGATGAAAATGAGCAGTTCTTC
15	TRBV6-2/TRBV6-3	TRBJ2-1	NA	TRBD1	CASSYGDSSYNEQFF	TGTGCCAGCAGTTACGGGGACAGCTCCTACAATGAGCAGTTCTTC
15	TRBV7-3	TRBJ2-2	NA	NA	CASSLTGERSGELFF	TGTGCCAGCAGCTTAACGGGGGAGAGATCCGGGGAGCTGTTTTTT
15	TRBV28	TRBJ2-3	few	NA	CASSLFLAPRDTQYF	TGTGCCAGCAGTTTATTCCTGGCCCCCCGGGATACGCAGTATTTT
16	TRBV7-9	TRBJ1-4	NA	NA	CASSLGGTSANEKLFF	TGTGCCAGCAGCTTAGGGGGGACATCGGCTAATGAAAAACTGTTTTTT
15	TRBV4-1	TRBJ1-2	NA	TRBD1	CASSQAGGSDYGYTF	TGCGCCAGCAGCCAAGCAGGGGGCAGCGACTATGGCTACACCTTC
11	TRBV29-1	TRBJ2-7	once	NA	CSVENPYEQYF	TGCAGCGTTGAAAACCCCTACGAGCAGTACTTC
15	TRBV4-3	TRBJ2-2	few	NA	CASSQGMPNTGELFF	TGCGCCAGCAGCCAAGGGATGCCGAACACCGGGGAGCTGTTTTTT
15	TRBV30	TRBJ2-5	NA	TRBD2	CAWSAGTSGEETQYF	TGTGCCTGGAGTGCAGGGACTAGCGGGGAAGAGACCCAGTACTTC
16	TRBV6-4	TRBJ2-3	once	NA	CASSNQPGPGADTQYF	TGTGCCAGCAGTAACCAGCCAGGGCCCGGGGCAGATACGCAGTATTTT
13	TRBV9	TRBJ2-2	few	NA	CASSVQGPGELFF	TGTGCCAGCAGCGTACAGGGTCCCGGGGAGCTGTTTTTT
15	TRBV6-5	TRBJ1-2	few	TRBD1	CASPGQELKTGGYTF	TGTGCCAGTCCGGGACAGGAATTGAAGACTGGTGGCTACACCTTC
13	TRBV27	TRBJ2-3	few	NA	CASNAASTDTQYF	TGTGCCAGCAACGCAGCTAGCACAGATACGCAGTATTTT
15	TRBV4-1	TRBJ2-7	NA	NA	CASSQGGASSYEQYF	TGCGCCAGCAGCCAAGGGGGGGCCTCGTCCTACGAGCAGTACTTC
12	TRBV7-6	TRBJ2-3	NA	NA	CASSFNYITQYF	TGTGCCAGCAGCTTTAATTATATTACGCAGTATTTT
13	TRBV9	TRBJ2-3	NA	NA	CASTSSGADTQYF	TGTGCCAGCACCTCGTCAGGGGCAGATACGCAGTATTTT
15	TRBV20-1	TRBJ1-2	few	TRBD1	CSARDLTGLSYGYTF	TGCAGTGCTAGAGATCTGACAGGGCTGTCCTATGGCTACACCTTC
13	TRBV7-3	TRBJ1-1	NA	NA	CASSRGLNTEAFF	TGTGCCAGCAGCCGGGGACTGAACACTGAAGCTTTCTTT
14	TRBV4-3	TRBJ2-7	NA	NA	CASSQDLGYYEQYF	TGCGCCAGCAGCCAAGATCTAGGGTACTACGAGCAGTACTTC
14	TRBV6-5	TRBJ1-2	NA	NA	CASSYPATIYGYTF	TGTGCCAGCAGTTACCCTGCCACGATCTATGGCTACACCTTC